This T cell receptor (beta chain) is from a study of blood T cell repertoires in COVID-19. Clones were sequenced by immunoSEQ multiplex PCR, and TCRdb holds only the in-frame ones, with some missing. This table has over 100,000 clones, approximately 78% appearing once. This CDR3 spans 14 amino acids. Unmatched junction bases numbered 3, after V lost 4 bases and J lost 6 bases. Germline CDR1 SGDLS, CDR2 YYNGEE. The sequence came from a man aged 70 or older with acute or convalescent COVID-19. The specimen sequenced was peripheral blood. The V gene is TRBV9, the J gene TRBJ2-2; the match to TRBD1 covers 10 bases. The CDR3 spells CASSRTGGAGELFF. CDR3 in DNA: TGTGCCAGCAGCAGGACAGGGGGTGCCGGGGAGCTGTTTTTT. Full variable domain (remainder filled in from reference TRBV9 and TRBJ2-2): DSGVTQTPKHLITATGQRVTLRCSPRSGDLSVYWYQQSLDQGLQFLIQYYNGEERAKGNILERFSAQQFPDLHSELNLSSLELGDSALYFCASSRTGGAGELFFGEGSRLTVL.